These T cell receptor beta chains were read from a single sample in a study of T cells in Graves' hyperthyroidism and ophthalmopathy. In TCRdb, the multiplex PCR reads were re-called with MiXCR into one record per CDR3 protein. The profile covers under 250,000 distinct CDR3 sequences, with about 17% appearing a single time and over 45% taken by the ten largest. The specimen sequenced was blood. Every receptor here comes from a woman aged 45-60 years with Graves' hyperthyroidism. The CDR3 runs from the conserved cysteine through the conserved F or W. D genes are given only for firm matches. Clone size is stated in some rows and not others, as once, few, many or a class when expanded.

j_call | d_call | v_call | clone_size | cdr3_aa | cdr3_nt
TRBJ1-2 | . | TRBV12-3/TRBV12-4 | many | CASTLGGNYGYTF | TGTGCCAGCACGTTGGGGGGAAACTATGGCTACACCTTC
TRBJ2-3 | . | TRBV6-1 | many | CASTRGTDTQYF | TGTGCCAGCACCAGGGGCACAGATACGCAGTATTTT
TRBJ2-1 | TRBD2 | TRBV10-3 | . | CAISEDLAGVQFF | TGTGCCATCAGTGAGGATCTAGCGGGAGTCCAGTTCTTC
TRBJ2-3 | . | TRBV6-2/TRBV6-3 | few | CASSYLGSSTDTQYF | TGTGCCAGCAGTTATCTTGGGAGTAGCACAGATACGCAGTATTTT
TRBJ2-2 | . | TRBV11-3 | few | CASSDRRADTGELLF | TGTGCCAGCAGCGATCGGAGGGCCGACACCGGGGAGCTGCTTTTT
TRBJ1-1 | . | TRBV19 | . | CASSLLGPHTEAFF | TGTGCCAGTAGTCTACTAGGGCCCCACACTGAAGCTTTCTTT
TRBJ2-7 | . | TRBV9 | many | CASSVAQGTYEQYF | TGTGCCAGCAGCGTAGCACAGGGAACGTACGAGCAGTACTTC
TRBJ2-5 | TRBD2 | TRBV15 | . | CATSRGGTSGGETQYF | TGTGCCACCAGCAGAGGAGGGACTAGCGGGGGGGAGACCCAGTACTTC
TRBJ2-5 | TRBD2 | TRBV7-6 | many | CASSLELATPQETQYF | TGTGCCAGCAGCTTAGAACTAGCGACACCTCAAGAGACCCAGTACTTC
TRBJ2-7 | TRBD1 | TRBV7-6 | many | CASSRQGGNEQYF | TGTGCCAGCAGCCGACAGGGGGGCAACGAGCAGTACTTC
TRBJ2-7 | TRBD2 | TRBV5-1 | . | CASSLQTSGEGVYEQYF | TGCGCCAGCAGCTTGCAGACTAGCGGGGAGGGGGTCTACGAGCAGTACTTC
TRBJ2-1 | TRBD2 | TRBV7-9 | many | CASSRAGGSNEQFF | TGTGCCAGCAGCCGGGCGGGAGGATCCAATGAGCAGTTCTTC
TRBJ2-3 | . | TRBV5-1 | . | CASSLEQLVRTDTQYF | TGCGCCAGCAGCTTGGAACAACTAGTGCGCACAGATACGCAGTATTTT
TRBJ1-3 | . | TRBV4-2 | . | CASSQEGGPEGNTIYF | TGTGCCAGCAGCCAAGAGGGGGGGCCTGAAGGAAACACCATATATTTT
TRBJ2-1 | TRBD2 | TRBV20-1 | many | CSARDQASGYYNEQFF | TGCAGTGCTAGAGATCAGGCTAGCGGTTATTACAATGAGCAGTTCTTC
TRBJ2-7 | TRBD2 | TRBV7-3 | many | CASSATSGSFYEQYF | TGTGCCAGCAGCGCCACTAGCGGGAGTTTTTACGAGCAGTACTTC
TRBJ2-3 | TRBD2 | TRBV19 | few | CASSMPSSGVSDTQYF | TGTGCCAGTAGTATGCCTTCTAGCGGGGTATCAGATACGCAGTATTTT
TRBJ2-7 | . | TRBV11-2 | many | CAGSFGTKEQYF | TGTGCCGGCAGCTTCGGAACTAAAGAGCAGTACTTC
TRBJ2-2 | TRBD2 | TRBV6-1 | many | CASSARSPTSGGGNTGELFF | TGTGCCAGCAGTGCCCGGTCCCCGACTAGCGGGGGGGGGAACACCGGGGAGCTGTTTTTT
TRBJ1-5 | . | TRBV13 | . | CASSQGLNQLQHF | TGTGCCAGCAGCCAGGGACTAAATCAGCTCCAGCATTTT
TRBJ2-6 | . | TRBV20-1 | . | CSATGTRARGANVLTF | TGCAGTGCCACCGGGACACGGGCCAGAGGGGCCAACGTCCTGACTTTC
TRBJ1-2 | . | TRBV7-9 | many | CASSLRDTSNYGYTF | TGTGCCAGCAGCCTCCGGGACACCTCTAACTATGGCTACACCTTC
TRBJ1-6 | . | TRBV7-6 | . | CASSLGIGSPLHF | TGTGCCAGCAGCTTAGGGATTGGATCACCCCTCCACTTT
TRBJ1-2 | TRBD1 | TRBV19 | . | CASSNLLGQGDGYTF | TGTGCCAGTAGTAACCTACTGGGACAGGGGGATGGCTACACCTTC
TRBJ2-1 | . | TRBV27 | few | CASSLWMGYNEQFF | TGTGCCAGCAGTTTGTGGATGGGTTACAATGAGCAGTTCTTC
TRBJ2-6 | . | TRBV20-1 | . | CSASPNRGGSGANVLTF | TGCAGTGCTAGCCCTAACCGAGGGGGCTCTGGGGCCAACGTCCTGACTTTC
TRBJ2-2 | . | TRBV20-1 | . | CSARESHTSNTGELFF | TGCAGTGCTAGAGAGTCCCACACCTCGAACACCGGGGAGCTGTTTTTT
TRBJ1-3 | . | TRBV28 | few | CASSLYRVSGNTIYF | TGTGCCAGCAGTCTCTACAGGGTCTCTGGAAACACCATATATTTT
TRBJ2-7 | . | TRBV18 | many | CASSPPGYHEQYF | TGTGCCAGCTCACCCCCAGGGTACCACGAGCAGTACTTC
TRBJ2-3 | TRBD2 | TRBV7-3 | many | CASSILAVSDTQYF | TGTGCCAGCAGCATACTAGCGGTTTCAGATACGCAGTATTTT
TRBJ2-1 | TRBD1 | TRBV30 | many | CAWRGQGARRPYNEQFF | TGTGCCTGGAGGGGACAGGGGGCGCGAAGACCCTACAATGAGCAGTTCTTC
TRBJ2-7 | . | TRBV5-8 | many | CASSLETGRAAYEQYF | TGTGCCAGCAGCTTGGAAACGGGGCGGGCCGCCTACGAGCAGTACTTC
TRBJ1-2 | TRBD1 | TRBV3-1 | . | CASSQDRDRGSLFGYTF | TGTGCCAGCAGCCAAGACCGGGACAGGGGGTCCCTCTTCGGCTACACCTTC
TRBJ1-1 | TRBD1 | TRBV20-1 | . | CSASMLGQGDSEAFF | TGCAGTGCTAGTATGTTAGGACAGGGGGATTCTGAAGCTTTCTTT
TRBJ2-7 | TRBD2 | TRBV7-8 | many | CASSLRSGLAGEDEQYF | TGTGCCAGCAGCTTACGTTCGGGACTAGCGGGAGAGGACGAGCAGTACTTC
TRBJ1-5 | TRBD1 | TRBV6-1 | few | CASSTTGQGGSQPQHF | TGTGCCAGCAGCACTACGGGACAGGGGGGGAGTCAGCCCCAGCATTTT
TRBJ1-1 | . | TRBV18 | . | CASSPGPGTEAFF | TGTGCCAGCTCACCGGGTCCGGGCACTGAAGCTTTCTTT
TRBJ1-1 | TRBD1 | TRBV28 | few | CAAGQGAMNTEAFF | TGTGCCGCGGGTCAGGGGGCAATGAACACTGAAGCTTTCTTT
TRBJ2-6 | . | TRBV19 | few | CASSKSLRASGANVLTF | TGTGCCAGTAGTAAAAGCCTCAGGGCCTCTGGGGCCAACGTCCTGACTTTC
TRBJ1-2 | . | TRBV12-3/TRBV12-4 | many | CASSPRVTNYGYTF | TGTGCCAGCAGCCCACGGGTTACGAACTATGGCTACACCTTC